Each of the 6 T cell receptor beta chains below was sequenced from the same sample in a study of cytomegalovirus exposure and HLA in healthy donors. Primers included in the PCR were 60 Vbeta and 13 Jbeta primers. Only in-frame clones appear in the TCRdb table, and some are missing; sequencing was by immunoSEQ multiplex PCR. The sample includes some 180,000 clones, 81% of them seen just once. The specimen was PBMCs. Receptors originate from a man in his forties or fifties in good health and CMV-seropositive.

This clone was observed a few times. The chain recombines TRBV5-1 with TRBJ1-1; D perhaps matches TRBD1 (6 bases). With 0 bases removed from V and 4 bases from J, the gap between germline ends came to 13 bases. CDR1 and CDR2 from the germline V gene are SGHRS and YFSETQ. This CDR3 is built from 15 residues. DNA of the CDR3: TGCGCCAGCAGCTTGGTGTGGGGGCCCTCCACTGAAGCTTTCTTT. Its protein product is CASSLVWGPSTEAFF.

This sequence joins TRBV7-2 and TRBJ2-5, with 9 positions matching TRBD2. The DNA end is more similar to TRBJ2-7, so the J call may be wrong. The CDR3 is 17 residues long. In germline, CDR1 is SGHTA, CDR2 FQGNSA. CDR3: CASSLAAAGLASNEQYF. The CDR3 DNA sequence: TGTGCCAGCAGCTTAGCGGCCGCGGGACTAGCTTCGAACGAGCAGTACTTC.

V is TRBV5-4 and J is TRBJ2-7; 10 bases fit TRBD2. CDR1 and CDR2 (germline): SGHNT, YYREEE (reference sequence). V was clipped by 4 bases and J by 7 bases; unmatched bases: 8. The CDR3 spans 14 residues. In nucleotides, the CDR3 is TGTGCCAGCAGCGTGGGACTAGCGCCGCTTGAGCAGTACTTC. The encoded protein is CASSVGLAPLEQYF.

CDR3 coding DNA: TGTGCCAGCGAGTTACGCGGCGAGCAGTACTTC. Protein sequence: CASELRGEQYF. The genes are TRBV28 and TRBJ2-7; D call uncertain. The CDR3 length is 11 residues. In germline, CDR1 is MDHEN, CDR2 SYDVKM. V gave up 8 bases and J gave up 6 bases, with 11 bases separating them.

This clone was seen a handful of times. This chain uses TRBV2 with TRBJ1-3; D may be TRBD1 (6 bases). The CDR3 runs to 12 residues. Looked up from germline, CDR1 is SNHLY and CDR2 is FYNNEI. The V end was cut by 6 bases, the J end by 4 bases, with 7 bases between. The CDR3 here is CASSGQGNTIYF. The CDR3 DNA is TGTGCCAGCAGCGGACAGGGAAACACCATATATTTT.

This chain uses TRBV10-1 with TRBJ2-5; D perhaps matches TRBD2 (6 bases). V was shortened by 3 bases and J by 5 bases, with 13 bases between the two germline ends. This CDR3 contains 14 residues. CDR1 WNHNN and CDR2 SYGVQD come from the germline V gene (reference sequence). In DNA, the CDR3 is TGCGCCAGCAGTGAATTCACCCGGGAGGAGACCCAGTACTTC. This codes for CASSEFTREETQYF.